This T cell receptor beta chain was retrieved from a study of blood T cell repertoires in COVID-19. Turning to the study itself: Sites across the United States, Italy and Spain contributed samples from acute and convalescent COVID-19. T cells, B-cell-depleted T cells, or PBMCs provided the cDNA or gDNA that served as material.

V was trimmed by 4 bases and J by 6 bases, leaving 15 bases between them. In germline, CDR1 is SGHDN, CDR2 FVKESK. The CDR3 totals 14 residues. Only in-frame clones appear in the TCRdb table, and some are missing; sequencing was by immunoSEQ multiplex PCR. The table includes roughly 300,000 clones, approximately 85% detected once. The chain is built from TRBV14 and TRBJ1-2, with D tentatively TRBD1 (5 bases). This clonotype originated in a human donor in a cohort sampled during active COVID-19. Sequenced: peripheral blood. CDR3 DNA: TGTGCCAGCAGCCGGGCAGGGCTCTTGAATGGCTACACCTTC. This sequence encodes CASSRAGLLNGYTF. The variable domain in full, completed from reference TRBV14 and TRBJ1-2, reads EAGVTQFPSHSVIEKGQTVTLRCDPISGHDNLYWYRRVMGKEIKFLLHFVKESKQDESGMPNNRFLAERTGGTYSTLKVQPAELEDSGVYFCASSRAGLLNGYTFGSGTRLTVV.